A single sample gave rise to the 7 T cell receptor beta chains below, sequenced in a study of Ad26.COV2.S vaccination and SARS-CoV-2 variants. Treatment denoted: around 19 received Ad26.COV2.S at low or high dose, single or two shots; about 5 received placebo; per-sample allocation not given. Material that was analyzed had been drawn on day 63 after the first vaccine or placebo injection. Some clones are missing from TCRdb's copy, which holds only in-frame ones; the method was immunoSEQ multiplex PCR. The data hold about 680,000 clones, with more than 70% observed a single time. The starting material was peripheral blood, obtained in a trial of Ad26.COV2.S vaccine versus placebo. Source of these receptors: a person between 18 and 65 years old who received the Ad26.COV2.S COVID-19 vaccine or a placebo.

The chain recombines TRBV7-2 with TRBJ1-1; 10 bases fit TRBD1. In germline, CDR1 is SGHTA, CDR2 FQGNSA. CDR3 length: 15 amino acids. The ends lost 5 bases at V and 4 bases at J; junction bases unmatched: 7. The CDR3 DNA reads as TGTGCCAGCAGCCCCCGGACAGGGGGACGCACTGAAGCTTTCTTT. Amino acids: CASSPRTGGRTEAFF.

This clone was seen once. This sequence joins TRBV4-3 and TRBJ2-2; the D gene is possibly TRBD2 (6 bases). Trimming shortened V by 6 bases and J by 4 bases, and 15 bases separated the two germline ends. Germline assignment: CDR1 LGHNA and CDR2 YSLEER. CDR3 size: 15 residues. This CDR3 reads CASSLGGAGTGELFF. CDR3 nucleotide sequence: TGCGCCAGCAGTCTGGGCGGGGCGGGCACCGGGGAGCTGTTTTTT.

The chain couples TRBV3-1 (or the pseudogene TRBV3-2) to TRBJ1-6; 7 positions match TRBD1. The CDR3 totals 17 residues. Germline V lookup: CDR1 LGHDT, CDR2 YNNKEL (reference sequence). Unmatched junction bases numbered 13, after V lost 1 base and J lost 10 bases. As DNA, the CDR3 is TGTGCCAGCAGCCAAGCCCCCCAGGGGGAACAAGGGTCACCCCTCCACTTT. This codes for CASSQAPQGEQGSPLHF.

The rearrangement links TRBV12-3 or TRBV12-4 to TRBJ1-3; D remains ambiguous. The CDR3 runs 12 residues. The V end lost 7 bases, the J end lost 4 bases, and 8 bases lay between the germline ends. The CDR3 region is CASNLSGNTIYF. CDR3 DNA sequence: TGTGCCAGCAACCTATCGGGAAACACCATATATTTT.

This chain links TRBV29-1 with TRBJ2-3, with 9 positions matching TRBD2. Per the germline V gene, CDR1 is SQVTM and CDR2 is ANQGSEA. V was pared by 2 bases and J by 0 bases, with 0 bases of the junction left unmatched. The CDR3 consists of 14 residues. The CDR3 DNA is TGCAGCGTTGAACTAGCGGGGAGCACAGATACGCAGTATTTT. It translates to CSVELAGSTDTQYF.

CDR3 loop: CASSQGTVTPMYAFF. DNA of the CDR3: TGTGCCAGCAGCCAAGGGACAGTCACCCCCATGTATGCTTTCTTT. The V gene is TRBV3-1 (or the pseudogene TRBV3-2), the J gene TRBJ1-1; possible D gene TRBD1, 6 bases. The CDR3 is made up of 15 amino acids. From germline, CDR1 is LGHDT and CDR2 YNNKEL (reference sequence). The V gene lost 1 base and the J gene lost 11 bases, with 20 bases spanning the gap.

V usage is TRBV11-1 and J usage is TRBJ2-3, with 8 bases aligning to TRBD2. This CDR3 has 13 residues. Germline trimming cut 5 bases from V and 5 bases from J; bases unmatched to any gene: 3. Germline V gene data show CDR1 as SGHAT and CDR2 as FQDESV (reference sequence). The CDR3 spells CASSPGGVDTQYF. As DNA, the CDR3 is TGTGCCAGCAGCCCCGGGGGGGTAGATACGCAGTATTTT.